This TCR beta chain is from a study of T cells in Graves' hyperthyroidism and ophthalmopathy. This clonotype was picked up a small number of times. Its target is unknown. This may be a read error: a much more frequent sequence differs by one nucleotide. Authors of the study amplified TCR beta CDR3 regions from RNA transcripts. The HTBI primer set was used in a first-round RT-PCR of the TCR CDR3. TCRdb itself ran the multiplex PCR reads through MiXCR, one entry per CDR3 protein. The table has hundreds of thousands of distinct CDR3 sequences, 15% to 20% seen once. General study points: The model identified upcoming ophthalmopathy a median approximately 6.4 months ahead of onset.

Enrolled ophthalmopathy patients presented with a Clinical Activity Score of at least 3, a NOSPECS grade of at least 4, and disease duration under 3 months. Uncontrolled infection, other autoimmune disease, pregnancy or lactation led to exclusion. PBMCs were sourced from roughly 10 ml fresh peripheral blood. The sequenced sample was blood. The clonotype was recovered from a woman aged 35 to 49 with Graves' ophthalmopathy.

The CDR3 is CASSPYKLGEAQYF. The CDR3 DNA reads TGTGCCAGCTCACCATATAAGTTGGGAGAGGCCCAGTACTTC. V gene TRBV18 combines with J gene TRBJ2-5; perhaps TRBD2 as D (5 bases). The CDR3 is 14 amino acids. The germline V gene encodes CDR1 KGHSH and CDR2 LQKENI.